This is a list of T cell receptor beta chains from one sample in a study of T cell changes during pregnancy in multiple sclerosis. Assay used: immunoSEQ multiplex PCR; TCRdb lists only in-frame clones, some missing. The data contain under 20,000 clones, almost 85% of them singletons. Sequencing used CD8+ T cells from peripheral blood mononuclear cells, obtained in the second trimester of pregnancy. Receptors were obtained from a female donor in good health, enrolled as a control in a pregnancy study. Both conserved end residues are part of each CDR3.

CASSLGQNYGYTF	TRBV7-3	TRBJ1-2
CASAAERTREQYF	TRBV6-6	TRBJ2-7
CASSLAGPSSYNSPLHF	TRBV5-4	TRBJ1-6
CASSLVGQGRNQPQHF	TRBV7-9	TRBJ1-5
CASSGDSWIGELFF	TRBV6-5	TRBJ2-2
CAGTLRAGYGYTF	TRBV28	TRBJ1-2
CASSLAPPAQHF	TRBV27	TRBJ1-5
CASSLIEGDTQYF	TRBV27	TRBJ2-3
CASSPGQGADNEQFF	TRBV28	TRBJ2-1
CASSPDRDGEKLFF	TRBV4-3	TRBJ1-4
CASRRLGGAGWFNEQFF	TRBV27	TRBJ2-1
CASSHPREGQFF	TRBV4-3	TRBJ2-1
CASSFPNTYNSPLHF	TRBV5-8	TRBJ1-6
CASSQGGRDNTYEQYF	TRBV4-3	TRBJ2-7
CASSPSGTGSYEQYF	TRBV7-2	TRBJ2-7
CASSEQGNSNQPQHF	TRBV9	TRBJ1-5
CASSSGGSRYGYTF	TRBV7-9	TRBJ1-2
CASTIKWGGSSYNEQFF	TRBV27	TRBJ2-1
CASTPPGRGENIQYF	TRBV13	TRBJ2-4
CASSPSGASQETQYF	TRBV7-9	TRBJ2-5
CASSAPQGRPYGYTF	TRBV9	TRBJ1-2
CASSYWHQPQHF	TRBV7-9	TRBJ1-5
CASSSLGAGGQVENEQFF	TRBV7-8	TRBJ2-1
CASSYITGELFF	TRBV27	TRBJ2-2
CASSINRGGGGYTF	TRBV7-8	TRBJ1-2
CASSFNGNTIYF	TRBV28	TRBJ1-3
CASSYPGANQPQHF	TRBV6-6	TRBJ1-5
CAWKKKGGARETQYF	TRBV30	TRBJ2-5
CASSPGSPPSGEQYF	TRBV7-8	TRBJ2-7
CASSFRGEQYF	TRBV6-1	TRBJ2-7
CASSQLLAGVGETQYF	TRBV4-3	TRBJ2-5
CASSQDIPPGSFTDTQYF	TRBV4-3	TRBJ2-3
CASSLAITDTQYF	TRBV27	TRBJ2-3
CASSQPPTGGLNTEAFF	TRBV4-1	TRBJ1-1
CASSLAGFYGYTF	TRBV27	TRBJ1-2
CASSVRGQGAHYEQYF	TRBV9	TRBJ2-7
CASSQDWTGSGNTIYF	TRBV4-2	TRBJ1-3
CASSSGFSNQPQHF	TRBV6-5	TRBJ1-5
CASSLADTGVSYGYTF	TRBV7-9	TRBJ1-2
CASSRSWKQYF	TRBV11-2	TRBJ2-7